The present TCR beta chain was sequenced within a study of beta chain features in type 1 diabetes. Reverse transcription of all isolated RNA meant that expressed TCRB transcripts were sequenced. Sequencing used immunoSEQ multiplex PCR; TCRdb keeps in-frame clones, though not all of them. The sample consists of 350,000 to 450,000 clones, about 14% of them appearing once. V shed 4 bases and J shed 4 bases, with 15 bases lying between them. The CDR3 totals 15 residues. Germline loops: CDR1 SGHRS, CDR2 YFSETQ. Material for sequencing was naive CD4+ T cells from blood. The sequence was collected from a young man in good health. V usage is TRBV5-1 and J usage is TRBJ2-1, with a weak D call TRBD2 (7 bases). CDR3 protein: CASSPGAGAYNEQFF. In DNA, the CDR3 is TGCGCCAGCAGCCCGGGGGCGGGGGCATACAATGAGCAGTTCTTC.